This TCR beta chain was captured in a study of cytomegalovirus exposure and HLA in healthy donors. Broader study findings: In vitro data verified a few CMV-associated chains as specific for CMV antigens.

Concerning this clone: As yet, its antigen is unknown.

This table comes from immunoSEQ multiplex PCR, and its TCRdb copy is limited to in-frame clones, with some not included. The table lists 150,000 to 200,000 clones, 75% to 90% of them singletons. CDR3 size: 17 residues. The germline V gene encodes CDR1 SGDLS and CDR2 YYNGEE. V lost 4 bases to trimming and J lost 0 bases; unmatched junction nucleotides: 10. V usage is TRBV9 and J usage is TRBJ2-3, with 8 bases aligning to TRBD2. The sample taken for sequencing was PBMCs. The sequence came from a man aged 18 to 35 in good health and CMV-seropositive. CDR3 amino acids: CASSPAGDSPSTDTQYF. The CDR3 DNA reads TGTGCCAGCAGCCCAGCGGGAGACTCACCTAGCACAGATACGCAGTATTTT. The full variable domain, in which reference TRBV9 and TRBJ2-3 provide the parts outside the CDR3, is DSGVTQTPKHLITATGQRVTLRCSPRSGDLSVYWYQQSLDQGLQFLIQYYNGEERAKGNILERFSAQQFPDLHSELNLSSLELGDSALYFCASSPAGDSPSTDTQYFGPGTRLTVL.